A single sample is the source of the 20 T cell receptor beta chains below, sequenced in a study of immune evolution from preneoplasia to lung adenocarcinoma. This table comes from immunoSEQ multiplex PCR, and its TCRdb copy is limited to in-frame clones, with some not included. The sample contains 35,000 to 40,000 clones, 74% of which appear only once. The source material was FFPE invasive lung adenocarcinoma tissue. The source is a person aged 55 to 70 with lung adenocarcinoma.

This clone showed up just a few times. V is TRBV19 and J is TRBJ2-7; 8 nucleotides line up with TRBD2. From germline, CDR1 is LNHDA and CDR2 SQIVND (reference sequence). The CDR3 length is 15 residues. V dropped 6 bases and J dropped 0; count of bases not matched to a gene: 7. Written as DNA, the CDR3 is TGTGCCAGTAGCGCTTCGAGCGGGGGCTCCTACGAGCAGTACTTC. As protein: CASSASSGGSYEQYF.

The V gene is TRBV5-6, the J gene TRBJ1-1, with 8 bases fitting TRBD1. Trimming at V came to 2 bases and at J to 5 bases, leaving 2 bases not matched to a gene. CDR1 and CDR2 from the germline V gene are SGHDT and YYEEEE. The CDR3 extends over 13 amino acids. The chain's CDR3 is CASSFRTGTEAFF. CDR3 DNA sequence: TGTGCCAGCAGCTTCCGGACAGGGACTGAAGCTTTCTTT.

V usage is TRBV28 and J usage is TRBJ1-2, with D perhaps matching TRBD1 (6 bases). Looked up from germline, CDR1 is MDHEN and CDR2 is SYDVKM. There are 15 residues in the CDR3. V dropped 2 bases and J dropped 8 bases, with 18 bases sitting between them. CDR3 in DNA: TGTGCCAGCAGTTTAACGTTGGGGGCTTCGGGGGGCTACACCTTC. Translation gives CASSLTLGASGGYTF.

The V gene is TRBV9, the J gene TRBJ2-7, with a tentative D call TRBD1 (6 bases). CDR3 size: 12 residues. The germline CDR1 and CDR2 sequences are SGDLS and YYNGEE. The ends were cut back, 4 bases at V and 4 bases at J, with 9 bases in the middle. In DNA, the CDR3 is TGTGCCAGCAGCCTCCAGGGGTACGAGCAGTACTTC. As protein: CASSLQGYEQYF.

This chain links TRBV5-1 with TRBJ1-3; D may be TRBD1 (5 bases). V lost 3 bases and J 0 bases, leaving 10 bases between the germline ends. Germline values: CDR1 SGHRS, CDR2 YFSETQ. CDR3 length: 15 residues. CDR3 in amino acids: CASSSQGISGNTIYF. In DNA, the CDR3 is TGCGCCAGCAGCTCGCAGGGAATCTCTGGAAACACCATATATTTT.

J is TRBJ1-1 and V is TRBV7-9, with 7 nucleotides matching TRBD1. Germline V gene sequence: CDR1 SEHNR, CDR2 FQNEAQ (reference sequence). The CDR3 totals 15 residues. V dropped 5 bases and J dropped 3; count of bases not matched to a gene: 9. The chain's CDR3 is CASSVQTGRDTEAFF. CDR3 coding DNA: TGTGCCAGCAGCGTACAGACAGGGCGGGACACTGAAGCTTTCTTT.

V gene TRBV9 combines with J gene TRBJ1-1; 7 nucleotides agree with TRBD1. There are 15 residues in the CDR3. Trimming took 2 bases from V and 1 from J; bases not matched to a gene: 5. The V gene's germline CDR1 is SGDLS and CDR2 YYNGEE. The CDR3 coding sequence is TGTGCCAGCAGCGTGACAGGGCTTTCGAACACTGAAGCTTTCTTT. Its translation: CASSVTGLSNTEAFF.

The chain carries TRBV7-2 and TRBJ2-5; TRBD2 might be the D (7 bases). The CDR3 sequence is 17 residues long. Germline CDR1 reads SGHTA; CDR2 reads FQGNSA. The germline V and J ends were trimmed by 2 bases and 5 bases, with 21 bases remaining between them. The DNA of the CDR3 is TGTGCCAGCAGCTTAAGGGGGGGACCAGAAAGGTTGGAGACCCAGTACTTC. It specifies CASSLRGGPERLETQYF. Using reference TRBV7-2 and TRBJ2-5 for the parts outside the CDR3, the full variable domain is GAGVSQSPSNKVTEKGKDVELRCDPISGHTALYWYRQSLGQGLEFLIYFQGNSAPDKSGLPSDRFSAERTGGSVSTLTIQRTQQEDSAVYLCASSLRGGPERLETQYFGPGTRLLVL.

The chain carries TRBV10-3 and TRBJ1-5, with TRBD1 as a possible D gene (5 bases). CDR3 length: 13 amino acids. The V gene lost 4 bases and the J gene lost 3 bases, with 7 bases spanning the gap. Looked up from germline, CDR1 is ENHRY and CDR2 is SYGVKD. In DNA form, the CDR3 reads TGTGCCATCAGTGGGGGGGTCAATCAGCCCCAGCATTTT. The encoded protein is CAISGGVNQPQHF.

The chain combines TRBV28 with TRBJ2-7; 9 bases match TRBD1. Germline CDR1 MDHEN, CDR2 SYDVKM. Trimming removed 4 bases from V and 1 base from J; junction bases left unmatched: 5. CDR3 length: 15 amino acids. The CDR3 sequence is CASSSGGTGSYEQYF. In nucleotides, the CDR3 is TGTGCCAGCAGTTCCGGGGGGACAGGGTCCTACGAGCAGTACTTC.

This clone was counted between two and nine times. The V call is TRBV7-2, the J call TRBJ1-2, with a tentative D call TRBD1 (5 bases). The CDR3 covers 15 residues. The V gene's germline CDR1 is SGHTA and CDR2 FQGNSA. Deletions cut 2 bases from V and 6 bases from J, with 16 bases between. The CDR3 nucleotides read TGTGCCAGCAGCTTACAGGGCTGGGGTGAGGATGGCTACACCTTC. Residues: CASSLQGWGEDGYTF.

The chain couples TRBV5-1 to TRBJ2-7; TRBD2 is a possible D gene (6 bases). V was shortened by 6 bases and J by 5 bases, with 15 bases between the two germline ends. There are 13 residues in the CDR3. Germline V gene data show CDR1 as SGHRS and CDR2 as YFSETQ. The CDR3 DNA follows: TGCGCCAGCAAACCCCAAGCGGGCCACGAGCAGTACTTC. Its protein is CASKPQAGHEQYF.

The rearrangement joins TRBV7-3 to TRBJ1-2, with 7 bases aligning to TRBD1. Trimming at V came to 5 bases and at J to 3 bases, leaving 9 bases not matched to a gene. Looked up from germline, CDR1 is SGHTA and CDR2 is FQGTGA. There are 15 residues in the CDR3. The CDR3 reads CASSPTRQGDYGYTF. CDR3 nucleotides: TGTGCCAGCAGCCCCACCCGACAGGGAGACTATGGCTACACCTTC.

The chain's CDR3 is CASSGTGRNTEAFF. The DNA for the CDR3 is TGTGCCAGCAGTGGGACAGGGAGAAACACTGAAGCTTTCTTT. V usage is TRBV28 and J usage is TRBJ1-1; 9 nucleotides line up with TRBD1. Germline V gene lookup returns CDR1 MDHEN and CDR2 SYDVKM. After removal of 5 bases from V and 2 bases from J, the junction contained 3 bases not matched to a gene. This CDR3 comprises 14 residues.

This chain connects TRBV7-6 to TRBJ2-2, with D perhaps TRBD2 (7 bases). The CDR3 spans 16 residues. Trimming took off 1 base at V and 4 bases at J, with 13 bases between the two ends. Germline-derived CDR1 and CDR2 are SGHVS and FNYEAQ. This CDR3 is CASSLVGGASTGELFF. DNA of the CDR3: TGTGCCAGCAGCTTAGTGGGGGGGGCGAGCACCGGGGAGCTGTTTTTT.

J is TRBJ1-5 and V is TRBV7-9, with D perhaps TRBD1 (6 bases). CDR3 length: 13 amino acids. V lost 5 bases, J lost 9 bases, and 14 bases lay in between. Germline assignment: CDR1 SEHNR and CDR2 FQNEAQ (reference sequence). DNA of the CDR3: TGTGCCAGCAGCCCAGGGGACCTGGGGCCCCAGCATTTT. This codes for CASSPGDLGPQHF.

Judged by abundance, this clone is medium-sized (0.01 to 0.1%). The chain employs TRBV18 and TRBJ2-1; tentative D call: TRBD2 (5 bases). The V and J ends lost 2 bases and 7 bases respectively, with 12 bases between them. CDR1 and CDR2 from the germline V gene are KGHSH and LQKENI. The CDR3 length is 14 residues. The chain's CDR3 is CASSPSPDSNEQFF. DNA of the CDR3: TGTGCCAGCTCACCAAGCCCGGACTCTAATGAGCAGTTCTTC.

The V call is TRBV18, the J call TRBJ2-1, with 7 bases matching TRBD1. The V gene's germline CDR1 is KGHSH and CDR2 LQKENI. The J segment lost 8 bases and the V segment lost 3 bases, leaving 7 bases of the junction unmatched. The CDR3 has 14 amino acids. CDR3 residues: CASSPLTGTDEQFF. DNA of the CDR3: TGTGCCAGCTCACCCTTGACAGGGACCGATGAGCAGTTCTTC.

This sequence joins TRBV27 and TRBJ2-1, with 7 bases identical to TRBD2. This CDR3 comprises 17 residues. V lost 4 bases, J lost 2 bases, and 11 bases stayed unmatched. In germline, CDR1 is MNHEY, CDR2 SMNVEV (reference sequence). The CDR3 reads CASSSGTAGEPYNEQFF. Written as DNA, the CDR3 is TGTGCCAGCAGTTCCGGTACTGCGGGAGAACCCTACAATGAGCAGTTCTTC.

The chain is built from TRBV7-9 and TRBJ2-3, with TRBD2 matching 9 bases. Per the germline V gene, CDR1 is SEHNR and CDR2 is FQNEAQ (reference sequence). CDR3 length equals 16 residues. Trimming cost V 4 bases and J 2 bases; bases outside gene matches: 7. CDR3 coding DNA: TGTGCCAGCAGCTCTGGGACTAGCCGAGACACAGATACGCAGTATTTT. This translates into CASSSGTSRDTDTQYF.